This is a list of T cell receptor beta chains from one sample in a study of beta chain features in type 1 diabetes. The method was immunoSEQ multiplex PCR; TCRdb's version includes in-frame clones alone and lacks a portion of them. The sample yields about 650,000 clones, about an eighth seen once. Sequencing input: naive CD4+ T cells from blood. Source of these receptors: a man aged 25 to 40 with type 1 diabetes. The CDR3 runs from the conserved cysteine through the conserved F or W. D genes are given only for firm matches. Part of the rows lack a size; the others show once, few, many or a class for expanded clones.

j_call cdr3_length d_call v_call clone_size cdr3_aa cdr3_nt
TRBJ2-7 14 . TRBV25-1 . CASSARLQGGEQYF TGTGCCAGCAGTGCTCGATTACAGGGAGGCGAGCAGTACTTC
TRBJ2-1 17 TRBD1 TRBV14 . CASSQDLGQGARNEQFF TGTGCCAGCAGCCAAGATCTCGGACAGGGGGCAAGGAATGAGCAGTTCTTC
TRBJ2-1 14 . TRBV6-6 . CASSYSIQNNEQFF TGTGCCAGCAGTTACTCAATCCAAAACAATGAGCAGTTCTTC
TRBJ2-1 12 TRBD1 TRBV7-9 . CASSVPQGARFF TGTGCCAGCAGCGTACCTCAGGGGGCGCGGTTCTTC
TRBJ2-7 16 TRBD2 TRBV9 few CASSEGSSGGLYEQYF TGTGCCAGCAGCGAGGGCTCTAGCGGGGGGCTCTACGAGCAGTACTTC
TRBJ2-7 14 . TRBV9 few CASSVGGQTYEQYF TGTGCCAGCAGCGTAGGAGGACAGACCTACGAGCAGTACTTC
TRBJ2-1 13 . TRBV2 few CASRGGPGNEQFF TGTGCCAGCAGGGGCGGCCCAGGCAATGAGCAGTTCTTC
TRBJ2-1 15 TRBD1 TRBV6-6 few CASSLQGASYNEQFF TGTGCCAGCAGCCTACAGGGGGCTTCCTACAATGAGCAGTTCTTC
TRBJ1-6 14 . TRBV11-3 . CASSTGTMKSPLHF TGTGCCAGCAGCACCGGGACTATGAAATCACCCCTCCACTTT
TRBJ2-3 14 TRBD2 TRBV5-4 . CASSYGGARDTQYF TGTGCCAGCAGCTACGGGGGGGCCAGGGATACGCAGTATTTT
TRBJ2-5 14 . TRBV5-6 . CASSTTGFGGTQYF TGTGCCAGCAGCACGACAGGGTTCGGGGGGACCCAGTACTTC
TRBJ2-7 13 . TRBV7-8 few CASSLGAGHEQYF TGTGCCAGCAGCCTCGGGGCGGGGCACGAGCAGTACTTC
TRBJ2-2 16 . TRBV28 . CASSSAGTSYTGELFF TGTGCCAGCAGTTCCGCCGGGACAAGCTACACCGGGGAGCTGTTTTTT
TRBJ2-5 14 TRBD1 TRBV7-2 few CASSSGQLQETQYF TGTGCCAGCAGCTCGGGACAGCTTCAAGAGACCCAGTACTTC
TRBJ1-2 14 . TRBV4-3 few CASSQTTGKYGYTF TGCGCCAGCAGCCAAACTACAGGGAAATATGGCTACACCTTC
TRBJ2-1 13 . TRBV14 . CASSQDTGKVQFF TGTGCCAGCAGCCAAGATACAGGGAAGGTGCAGTTCTTC
TRBJ2-6 15 . TRBV30 few CAWSVLWSGANVLTF TGTGCCTGGAGTGTACTCTGGTCCGGGGCCAACGTCCTGACTTTC
TRBJ2-7 15 . TRBV7-9 few CASSPPGRGTYEQYF TGTGCCAGCAGCCCACCCGGACGGGGAACCTACGAGCAGTACTTC
TRBJ2-5 14 . TRBV7-2 few CASSLSWHQETQYF TGTGCCAGCAGCCTTAGCTGGCACCAAGAGACCCAGTACTTC
TRBJ2-3 15 . TRBV7-9 few CASSLSTGHTDTQYF TGTGCCAGCAGCCTCAGTACAGGACACACAGATACGCAGTATTTT
TRBJ2-3 15 . TRBV5-1 few CASSLAGTGTDTQYF TGCGCCAGCAGCTTGGCGGGTACCGGCACAGATACGCAGTATTTT
TRBJ1-3 17 . TRBV4-3 . CASSQDPPGRMANTIYF TGCGCCAGCAGCCAAGACCCCCCAGGGCGGATGGCAAACACCATATATTTT
TRBJ2-7 15 TRBD2 TRBV6-5 . CASSPGGTSWYEQYF TGTGCCAGCAGCCCCGGGGGGACTAGCTGGTACGAGCAGTACTTC
TRBJ2-7 14 TRBD1 TRBV25-1 . CASSYQGVRYEQYF TGTGCCAGCAGTTACCAGGGGGTACGCTACGAGCAGTACTTC
TRBJ1-6 16 . TRBV11-2 . CASSLLYGRGGSPLHF TGTGCCAGCAGCTTACTCTATGGCAGGGGAGGCTCACCCCTCCACTTT
TRBJ2-7 14 . TRBV6-5 . CASSYRDGAYEQYF TGTGCCAGCAGTTACCGGGACGGAGCCTACGAGCAGTACTTC
TRBJ2-3 13 . TRBV6-6 many CASHGEVRDTQYF TGTGCCAGCCACGGGGAAGTAAGGGATACGCAGTATTTT
TRBJ2-5 15 . TRBV7-2 few CASSLTGGRKETQYF TGTGCCAGCAGCTTAACCGGGGGCCGTAAGGAGACCCAGTACTTC
TRBJ2-7 14 . TRBV5-1 few CASSLVPPSYEQYF TGCGCCAGCAGCTTGGTTCCACCTTCCTACGAGCAGTACTTC
TRBJ2-7 14 . TRBV7-2 . CASRVGRGSYEQYF TGTGCCAGCAGGGTCGGGCGGGGTTCCTACGAGCAGTACTTC
TRBJ2-3 13 . TRBV4-1 few CASSRRGTDTQYF TGCGCCAGCAGCCGTAGGGGGACAGATACGCAGTATTTT
TRBJ2-5 14 TRBD2 TRBV14 many CASKTSGGQETQYF TGTGCCAGCAAAACTAGCGGGGGACAAGAGACCCAGTACTTC
TRBJ1-5 14 TRBD1 TRBV30 . CAWSNQGASQPQHF TGTGCCTGGAGCAACCAGGGGGCAAGTCAGCCCCAGCATTTT
TRBJ2-2 16 TRBD1 TRBV4-1 . CASSQDLAGGNGELFF TGCGCCAGCAGCCAAGACTTGGCAGGGGGTAACGGGGAGCTGTTTTTT
TRBJ2-3 15 TRBD2 TRBV5-1 . CASSFYSGGPDTQYF TGCGCCAGCAGTTTCTACAGCGGGGGGCCAGATACGCAGTATTTT
TRBJ1-2 15 TRBD1 TRBV6-1 few CASSEEDRVFYGYTF TGTGCCAGCAGTGAAGAGGACAGGGTTTTCTATGGCTACACCTTC
TRBJ2-6 14 . TRBV7-2 few CASSLTSGANVLTF TGTGCCAGCAGCTTAACTTCTGGGGCCAACGTCCTGACTTTC
TRBJ2-5 15 TRBD2 TRBV5-1 few CATQTSGGDQETQYF TGCGCCACCCAGACTAGCGGGGGAGACCAAGAGACCCAGTACTTC
TRBJ2-2 14 . TRBV4-3 . CASSQERWTGELFF TGCGCCAGCAGCCAAGAAAGATGGACCGGGGAGCTGTTTTTT
TRBJ2-2 17 TRBD2 TRBV28 . CASSFPGLAVNTGELFF TGTGCCAGCAGTTTTCCGGGACTAGCGGTCAACACCGGGGAGCTGTTTTTT